The 4 T cell receptor beta chains given below trace back to one sample, sequenced in a study of cytomegalovirus exposure and HLA in healthy donors (dated 2017 in TCRdb). Library preparation used the immunoSEQ multiplex PCR assay. TCRdb obtained this table from immuneACCESS and retained in-frame rearrangements with V and J assigned. These tables miss some clones; where compared with another copy, unresolved V genes account for less than half of the shortfall, and the remainder is unexplained. Present in this sample are about 160,000 clones, 80% to 90% of which were seen just once. Approximately 2% of the sample is taken by the ten largest. Sequencing input: PBMCs. The origin of the receptors is a woman aged 18 to 35 in good health and CMV-seronegative.

The rearrangement links TRBV6-5 to TRBJ2-2; D call uncertain. CDR3 length equals 14 residues. V lost 5 bases and J 2 bases, leaving 9 bases between the germline ends. Germline V gene lookup returns CDR1 MNHEY and CDR2 SVGAGI. The DNA of the CDR3 is TGTGCCAGCAGTGCACAGAGAAACACCGGGGAGCTGTTTTTT. Protein: CASSAQRNTGELFF.

The V and J genes are TRBV11-3 and TRBJ2-2; possibly TRBD1 for D (6 bases). V was trimmed by 8 bases and J by 4 bases, leaving 14 bases between them. The CDR3 covers 14 residues. Germline values: CDR1 SGHNT, CDR2 YENEEA. The CDR3 is CASRTDSSTGELFF. The CDR3 DNA is TGTGCCAGCCGGACGGACAGTAGCACCGGGGAGCTGTTTTTT.

The V gene is TRBV29-1, the J gene TRBJ2-7, with D unresolved. CDR3 length equals 15 residues. The germline CDR1 and CDR2 sequences are SQVTM and ANQGSEA. V lost 0 bases and J lost 0, with 12 bases in between. The CDR3 reads CSVEDRGSSSYEQYF. The CDR3 DNA is TGCAGCGTTGAAGATCGAGGCAGCAGCTCCTACGAGCAGTACTTC.

The chain couples TRBV5-1 to TRBJ1-2, with D possibly being TRBD1 (6 bases). V lost 0 bases and J 8 bases, leaving 8 bases between the germline ends. This CDR3 is built from 12 residues. Germline CDR1 and CDR2: SGHRS and YFSETQ. For the CDR3, the DNA is TGCGCCAGCAGCTTGGCGGGACAAGGCTACACCTTC. Translation gives CASSLAGQGYTF.